At least ten counts were recorded for the clone carrying this T cell receptor beta chain. Its target is unknown. This specimen comes from a study of blood T cells in healthy people across ages. A J-beta primer mix and a sample-barcoded 5' primer were used in a second PCR of about 6 to 12 cycles. Every cDNA molecule carried a tag from a template-switch adaptor bearing 12 random nucleotides. TCRdb re-derived calls from the 5' RACE reads in MiXCR, one entry per CDR3 protein. The sample holds around 870,000 distinct CDR3 sequences, 29% seen once. About 10 milliliters of peripheral blood were drawn from each donor into EDTA-treated tubes. Trimming cost V 0 bases and J 9 bases, with 13 bases left between them. The CDR3 is made up of 13 amino acids. Germline V gene lookup returns CDR1 SGHRS and CDR2 YFSETQ. Study results and caveats: Naive CD4+ cell counts and diversity both ran higher in long-lived than in aged donors.

The receptor was derived from an elderly woman in good health. The gene calls are TRBV5-1 and TRBJ2-7; no definite D call. The sample comprised blood. The CDR3, as DNA: TGCGCCAGCAGCTTGGATGACCCCTCGGTGCAGTACTTC. Translation: CASSLDDPSVQYF.